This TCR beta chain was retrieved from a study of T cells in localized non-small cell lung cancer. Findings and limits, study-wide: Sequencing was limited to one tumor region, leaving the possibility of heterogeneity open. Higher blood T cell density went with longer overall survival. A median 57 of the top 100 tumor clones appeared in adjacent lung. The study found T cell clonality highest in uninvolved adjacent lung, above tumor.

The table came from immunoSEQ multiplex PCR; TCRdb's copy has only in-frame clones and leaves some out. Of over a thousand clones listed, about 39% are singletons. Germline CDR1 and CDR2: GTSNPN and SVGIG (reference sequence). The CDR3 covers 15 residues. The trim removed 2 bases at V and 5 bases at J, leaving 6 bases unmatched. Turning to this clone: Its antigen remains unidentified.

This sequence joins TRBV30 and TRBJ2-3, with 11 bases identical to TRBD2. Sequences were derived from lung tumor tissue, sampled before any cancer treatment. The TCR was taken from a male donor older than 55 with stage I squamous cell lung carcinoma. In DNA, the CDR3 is TGTGCCTGGAGTAACAGACTAGCGGGGCTAGATACGCAGTATTTT. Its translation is CAWSNRLAGLDTQYF.